This is a list of T cell receptor beta chains from one sample in a study of T cell responses to AZD1222 COVID-19 vaccine. Profiled with immunoSEQ multiplex PCR; TCRdb holds only in-frame clones, not every one. The sample shows roughly 49,000 clones, around 90% of them seen only once. The source material was peripheral blood, sampled 28 days after the second AZD1222 dose. These receptors all come from an adult who received the AZD1222 COVID-19 vaccine. Each CDR3 is given with its conserved first and last residue. The D gene is left open where the match is weak. Clone size, where shown, is once, few, many, or a class for clones that have expanded.

D	size	J	V	DNA	CDR3
NA	NA	TRBJ1-6	TRBV9	TGTGCCAGCAGCGCGGGGGGGGCTGGCTCACCCCTCCACTTT	CASSAGGAGSPLHF
TRBD1	NA	TRBJ1-4	TRBV27	TGTGCCAGCAGGGGTCACAGGGGGGATGGAGAAAAACTGTTTTTT	CASRGHRGDGEKLFF
TRBD2	NA	TRBJ2-1	TRBV2	TGTGCCAGCAGTGAGCTAGCGGTGTACAATGAGCAGTTCTTC	CASSELAVYNEQFF
NA	NA	TRBJ1-4	TRBV28	TGTGCCAGCAGTTCCACGGGCAGTTTAAGGAAGAAACTGTTTTTT	CASSSTGSLRKKLFF
TRBD1	once	TRBJ1-1	TRBV5-6	TGTGCCAGCAGCTTGGAAGGTGACAGGGCTTACGGGAACACTGAAGCTTTCTTT	CASSLEGDRAYGNTEAFF
NA	NA	TRBJ2-1	TRBV28	TGTGCCAGCAGTTACCTAGGGAGCTCCTACAATGAGCAGTTCTTC	CASSYLGSSYNEQFF
NA	NA	TRBJ2-3	TRBV4-1	TGCGCCAGCAGCCACCTAATCGCAGATACGCAGTATTTT	CASSHLIADTQYF
NA	NA	TRBJ1-1	TRBV21-1	TGTGCCAGCAGCCAAAGGGCAGGGGCTAGGGGGAACACTGAAGCTTTCTTT	CASSQRAGARGNTEAFF
TRBD2	NA	TRBJ2-7	TRBV18	TGTGCCAGCTCGGGGCTCAGGGAGGGGTCCTACGAGCAGTACTTC	CASSGLREGSYEQYF
TRBD1	NA	TRBJ2-1	TRBV6-5	TGTGCCAGCAGGACGACAGGGGGGGGATACAATGAGCAGTTCTTC	CASRTTGGGYNEQFF
NA	NA	TRBJ2-2	TRBV3-1/TRBV3-2	TGTGCCAGCAGCCAAATCCCGAGCACCGGGGAGCTGTTTTTT	CASSQIPSTGELFF
NA	once	TRBJ2-7	TRBV11-3	TGTGCCAGCAGCTTACAGGATCGGGAGCAGTACTTC	CASSLQDREQYF
NA	once	TRBJ1-3	TRBV28	TGTGCCAGCCATAGCTCTGGAAACACCATATATTTT	CASHSSGNTIYF
TRBD2	few	TRBJ2-5	TRBV20-1	TGCAGTGCTAGTGCGCCTAGCGGGAGGCGGGAGACCCAGTACTTC	CSASAPSGRRETQYF
TRBD1	NA	TRBJ1-5	TRBV28	TGTGCCAGCAGTTACGGACAGGGGGCTTATCAGCCCCAGCATTTT	CASSYGQGAYQPQHF
TRBD2	few	TRBJ2-7	TRBV27	TGTGCCAGCAGTTTAAACGGGGGGGCCCACTACGAGCAGTACTTC	CASSLNGGAHYEQYF
NA	NA	TRBJ2-7	TRBV5-6	TGTGCCAGCAGCTTTATAAACTCCTACGAGCAGTACTTC	CASSFINSYEQYF
NA	NA	TRBJ2-2	TRBV28	TGTGCCAGCAGTTTTTTGGGGGCCTCCGGGGAGCTGTTTTTT	CASSFLGASGELFF
NA	NA	TRBJ1-5	TRBV28	TGTGCCAGCCGGGTCGGGGGAGTTAGTCAGCCCCAGCATTTT	CASRVGGVSQPQHF
NA	NA	TRBJ2-2	TRBV9	TGTGCCATCCGAGGGCCCGAGAACACCGGGGAGCTGTTTTTT	CAIRGPENTGELFF
NA	NA	TRBJ1-2	TRBV19	TGTGCCAGTAGGGAGCAGGGGAACTATGGCTACACCTTC	CASREQGNYGYTF
NA	NA	TRBJ1-1	TRBV28	TGTGCCAGCAGCCTTTACAGAGGGGAGGCAGGAACTTTCTTT	CASSLYRGEAGTFF
NA	few	TRBJ1-6	TRBV3-1/TRBV3-2	TGTGCCAGCAGCGTGACGGGGGGTACAGGACCAAATTCACCCCTCCACTTT	CASSVTGGTGPNSPLHF
TRBD2	NA	TRBJ2-7	TRBV5-4	TGTGCCAGCAGCCCAGGCGGGACTAGTACCTACGAGCAGTACTTC	CASSPGGTSTYEQYF
NA	few	TRBJ1-1	TRBV28	TGTGCCAGCAGTTTACCCCTGATCGAGGCTTTCTTT	CASSLPLIEAFF
NA	NA	TRBJ1-1	TRBV7-2	TGTGCCAGCAGCTTAGGGAGGAACACTGAAGCTTTCTTT	CASSLGRNTEAFF
NA	NA	TRBJ1-3	TRBV30	TGTGCCTGCCGGGACCCAAGCTCTGGAAACACCATATATTTT	CACRDPSSGNTIYF
NA	NA	TRBJ1-5	TRBV19	TGTGCCAGTAGTATAGAGAGGTACGGCAATCAGCCCCAGCATTTT	CASSIERYGNQPQHF
TRBD2	NA	TRBJ2-7	TRBV6-2/TRBV6-3	TGTGCCAGCAGTTACTCAAGGACTAGCGGGCCACCCTACGAGCAGTACTTC	CASSYSRTSGPPYEQYF
TRBD2	once	TRBJ2-3	TRBV24-1	TGTGCCACCAGTGACCCCGGGACTAGCGGGAGGGCAGATACGCAGTATTTT	CATSDPGTSGRADTQYF
NA	NA	TRBJ1-2	TRBV5-7	TGTGCCAGCAGCCGTAGAACCCCACAGAAATTTTATGGCTACACCTTC	CASSRRTPQKFYGYTF
NA	NA	TRBJ2-5	TRBV9	TGTGCCAGCAGCGGGGGGGCTTGGGGCAACAAAGAGACCCAGTACTTC	CASSGGAWGNKETQYF
TRBD1	NA	TRBJ1-2	TRBV13	TGTGCCAGCAGCTTAGGGTTGGGACAGGGGGCTTATGGCTACACCTTC	CASSLGLGQGAYGYTF
NA	few	TRBJ2-1	TRBV14	TGTGCCAGCAGCCACCTGGGAACGGGAGCGGCTATTGAGCAGTTCTTC	CASSHLGTGAAIEQFF
NA	NA	TRBJ2-7	TRBV24-1	TGTGCCACCAGTGATGGGGGGCGGGGCAGGACAACCTACGAGCAGTACTTC	CATSDGGRGRTTYEQYF
NA	NA	TRBJ1-6	TRBV3-1/TRBV3-2	TGTGCCAGCAGCCAGACGAATTCACCCCTCCACTTT	CASSQTNSPLHF
NA	NA	TRBJ2-3	TRBV18	TGTGCCAGCTCACAAACAAGCACAGATACGCAGTATTTT	CASSQTSTDTQYF
NA	few	TRBJ2-2	TRBV27	TGTGCCAGCAGTTTTAAAGGACGGAACACCGGGGAGCTGTTTTTT	CASSFKGRNTGELFF
NA	NA	TRBJ2-1	TRBV5-1	TGCGCCAGCAGCTTGTTGGGCTTACCCTACAATGAGCAGTTCTTC	CASSLLGLPYNEQFF
TRBD1	NA	TRBJ2-7	TRBV27	TGTGCCAGCAGTTTGGACAGGGAAAGGAAGCAGTACTTC	CASSLDRERKQYF
NA	NA	TRBJ2-2	TRBV3-1/TRBV3-2	TGTGCCAGCAGCCGCGCCTCGGGGCGCGGGGAGCTGTTTTTT	CASSRASGRGELFF
NA	NA	TRBJ1-5	TRBV11-2	TGTGCCAGCAGCTTAGACCGGCCCGGGGGGCTGCTTGGGAGCAATCAGCCCCAGCATTTT	CASSLDRPGGLLGSNQPQHF
NA	NA	TRBJ1-1	TRBV7-2	TGTGCCAGCAGCTTGACCGCCGATTTTAGGTCGAGCACTGAAGCTTTCTTT	CASSLTADFRSSTEAFF
NA	NA	TRBJ2-5	TRBV11-3	TGTGCCAGCAGCCCAGGCCTCAGGGAAGGGGAGACCCAGTACTTC	CASSPGLREGETQYF
NA	NA	TRBJ2-3	TRBV27	TGTGCCAGCAGTTTATACACGGTTGGCGCCCGCGGGGGCACAGATACGCAGTATTTT	CASSLYTVGARGGTDTQYF
NA	NA	TRBJ1-1	TRBV14	TGTGCCAGCAGCTTTGGGGGTAGGGGCACTGAAGCTTTCTTT	CASSFGGRGTEAFF
NA	NA	TRBJ2-4	TRBV27	TGTGCCAGCAGTTCCCCCCGGGATTGGTACTTC	CASSSPRDWYF
NA	NA	TRBJ2-2	TRBV28	TGTGCCAGCACCGTGGACATCCCCCTAACCGGGGAGCTGTTTTTT	CASTVDIPLTGELFF
NA	NA	TRBJ1-6	TRBV29-1	TGCAGCGTTGACAGGCTAATGGGAAAAAATTCACCCCTCCACTTT	CSVDRLMGKNSPLHF
TRBD2	NA	TRBJ2-2	TRBV5-1	TGCGCCAGCAGCTCCCCTAGCGGAGACTACACCGGGGAGCTGTTTTTT	CASSSPSGDYTGELFF
NA	NA	TRBJ1-1	TRBV5-1	TGCGCCAGCAGCTTGGCCGCAGGCACGAACACTGAAGCTTTCTTT	CASSLAAGTNTEAFF
TRBD1	NA	TRBJ1-5	TRBV28	TGTGCCAGCAGTTTATGGGGGACAGAAGATCAGCCCCAGCATTTT	CASSLWGTEDQPQHF
NA	NA	TRBJ2-7	TRBV5-1	TGCGCCAGCAGCTTGCGTTCCAGTCCCTACGAGCAGTACTTC	CASSLRSSPYEQYF
TRBD1	NA	TRBJ2-7	TRBV28	TGTGCCAGCAGTTTGGGGACAGGGGGCCGGGACGAGCAGTACTTC	CASSLGTGGRDEQYF
NA	NA	TRBJ2-7	TRBV7-2	TGTGCCAGCAGCTTAGGCCTGGGTCGGGAAGGGCTCAGGGCTGGGTACTTC	CASSLGLGREGLRAGYF
NA	NA	TRBJ2-2	TRBV3-1/TRBV3-2	TGTGCCAGCAGCCAAGTAGGGAGAAGCACCGGGGAGCTGTTTTTT	CASSQVGRSTGELFF
NA	NA	TRBJ2-5	TRBV28	TGTGCCAGCAGTTTAGTCGGCAGGCAAGAGACCCAGTACTTC	CASSLVGRQETQYF
TRBD2	NA	TRBJ2-3	TRBV29-1	TGCAGCGGCCGGCTAGCGGGAGTCCCAGATACGCAGTATTTT	CSGRLAGVPDTQYF
NA	NA	TRBJ1-1	TRBV7-2	TGTGCCAGCAGCTTAGCGCCGGGCCCGAACACTGAAGCTTTCTTT	CASSLAPGPNTEAFF
NA	NA	TRBJ2-1	TRBV15	TGTGCCACCAGCAGAGAAGGGTTAGGCTCCTACAATGAGCAGTTCTTC	CATSREGLGSYNEQFF